This T cell receptor (beta chain) was retrieved from a study of cytomegalovirus exposure and HLA in healthy donors. The junction had 6 bases not matched to a gene; V was cut back by 6 bases and J by 2 bases. CDR1 is SQVTM, CDR2 ANQGSEA, per germline. CDR3 size: 13 residues. The donors, nominally healthy at sampling, likely had unrecorded immune exposures. In the PCR, 60 Vbeta and 13 Jbeta primers were used. Produced via immunoSEQ multiplex PCR; TCRdb's table is partial and in-frame only. Of roughly 130,000 clones listed, roughly 66% are singletons. The chain has TRBV29-1 and TRBJ1-1; 7 nucleotides align to TRBD1. Source material: PBMCs. The TCR sequence derives from a woman aged 60-75 years in good health and CMV-seronegative. CDR3 DNA: TGCAGCGTCCCGGGACAGCGAAACACTGAAGCTTTCTTT. It translates to CSVPGQRNTEAFF.